This TCR beta chain emerged from a study of blood T cell repertoires in COVID-19. Germline CDR1 and CDR2: GTSNPN and SVGIG (reference sequence). This CDR3 has 13 residues. Trimming shortened V by 2 bases and J by 8 bases, and 10 bases separated the two germline ends. Clones were read by immunoSEQ multiplex PCR, and TCRdb kept only the in-frame ones, dropping some. In the table there are around 250,000 clones, 90% of which are singletons. The receptor was derived from an older woman with COVID-19, enrolled during active disease. Specimen: peripheral blood. The V and J genes are TRBV30 and TRBJ1-6; no firm D call. The CDR3 DNA follows: TGTGCCTGGAGTCCAGAAGAAGATTCACCCCTCCACTTT. Translation: CAWSPEEDSPLHF.